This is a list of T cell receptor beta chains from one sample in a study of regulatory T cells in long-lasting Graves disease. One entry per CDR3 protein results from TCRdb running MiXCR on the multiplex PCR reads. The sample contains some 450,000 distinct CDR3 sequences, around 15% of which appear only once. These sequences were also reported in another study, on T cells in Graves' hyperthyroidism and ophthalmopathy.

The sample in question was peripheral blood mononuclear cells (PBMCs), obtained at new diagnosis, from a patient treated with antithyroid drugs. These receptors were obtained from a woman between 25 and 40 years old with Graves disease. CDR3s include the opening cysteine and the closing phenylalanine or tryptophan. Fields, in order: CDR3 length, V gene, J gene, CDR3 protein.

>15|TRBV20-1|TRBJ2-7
CSARDLGQGALEQYF
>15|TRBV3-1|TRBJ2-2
CASSQFGEGPGELFF
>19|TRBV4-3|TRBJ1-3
CASSQDRYLADSSGNTIYF
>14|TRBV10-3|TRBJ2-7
CAITPSGRLDEQYF
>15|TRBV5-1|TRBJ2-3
CASSPRTSGDDTQYF
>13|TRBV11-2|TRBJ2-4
CATKRQGSGIQYF
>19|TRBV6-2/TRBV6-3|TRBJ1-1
CASSYSPLDRRPVNTEAFF
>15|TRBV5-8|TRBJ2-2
CASTPSLGNTGELFF
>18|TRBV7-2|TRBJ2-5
CASSLAPGTSGSYETQYF
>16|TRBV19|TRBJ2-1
CASSNPFGGRGDEQFF
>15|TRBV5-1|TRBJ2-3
CASGTGFPDTDTQYF
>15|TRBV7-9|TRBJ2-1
CASSSITVLDNEQFF
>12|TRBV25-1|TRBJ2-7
CASSAIYGEQYF
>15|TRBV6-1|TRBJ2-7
CASSPLRDRSYEQYF
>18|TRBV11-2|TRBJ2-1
CASSLTGTSGRRGNEQFF
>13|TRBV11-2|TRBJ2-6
CASSPGQANVLTF
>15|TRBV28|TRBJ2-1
CASSPGLAGANEQFF
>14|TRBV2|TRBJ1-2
CASRQQGMGYGYTF
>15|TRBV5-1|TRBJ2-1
CASSLVLAGVGEQFF
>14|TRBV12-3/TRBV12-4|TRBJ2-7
CASRNTGDRYEQYF
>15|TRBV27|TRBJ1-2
CASSLSTGGGYGYTF
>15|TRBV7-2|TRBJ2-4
CASADTEATGNIQYF
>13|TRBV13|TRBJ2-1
CASIRLANNEQFF
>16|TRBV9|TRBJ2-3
CASSSLGGTSGNTQYF
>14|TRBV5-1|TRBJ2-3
CASSSQGAEDTQYF
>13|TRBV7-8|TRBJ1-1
CASQVLMNTEAFF
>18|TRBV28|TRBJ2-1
CASSWTSGDPRSYNEQFF
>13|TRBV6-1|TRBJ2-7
CASITSGSYEQYF
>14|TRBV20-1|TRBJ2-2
CSARDSVPTGELFF
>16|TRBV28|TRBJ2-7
CASSYSHGGWAYEQYF
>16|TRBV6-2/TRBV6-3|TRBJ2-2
CASSEVGVSNTGELFF
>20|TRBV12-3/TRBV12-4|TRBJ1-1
CASSLARSRAGGKRSTEAFF